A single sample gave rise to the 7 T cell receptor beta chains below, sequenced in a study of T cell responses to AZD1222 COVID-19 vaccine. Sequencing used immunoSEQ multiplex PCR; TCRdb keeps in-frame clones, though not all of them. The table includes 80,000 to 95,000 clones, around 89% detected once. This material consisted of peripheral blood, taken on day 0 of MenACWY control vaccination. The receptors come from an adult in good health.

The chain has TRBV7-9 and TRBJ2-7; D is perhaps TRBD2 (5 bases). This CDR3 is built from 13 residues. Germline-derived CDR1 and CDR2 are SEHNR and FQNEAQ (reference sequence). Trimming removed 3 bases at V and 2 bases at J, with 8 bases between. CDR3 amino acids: CASSFPGTYEQYF. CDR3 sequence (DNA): TGTGCCAGCAGCTTTCCGGGGACCTACGAGCAGTACTTC.

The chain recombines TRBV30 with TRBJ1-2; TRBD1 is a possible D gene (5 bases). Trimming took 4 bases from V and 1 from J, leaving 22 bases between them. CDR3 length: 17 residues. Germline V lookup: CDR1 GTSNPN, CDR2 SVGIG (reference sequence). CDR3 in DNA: TGTGCCTGGACGACGAGGGGTGCGACGGATCTTAACTATGGCTACACCTTC. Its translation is CAWTTRGATDLNYGYTF.

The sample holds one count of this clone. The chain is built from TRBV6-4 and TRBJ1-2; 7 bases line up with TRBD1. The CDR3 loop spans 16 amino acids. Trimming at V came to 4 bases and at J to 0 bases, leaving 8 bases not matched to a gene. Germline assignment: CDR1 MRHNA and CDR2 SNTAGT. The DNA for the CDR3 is TGTGCCAGCAGTGCCACCGGGACAGCTACTAACTATGGCTACACCTTC. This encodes CASSATGTATNYGYTF.

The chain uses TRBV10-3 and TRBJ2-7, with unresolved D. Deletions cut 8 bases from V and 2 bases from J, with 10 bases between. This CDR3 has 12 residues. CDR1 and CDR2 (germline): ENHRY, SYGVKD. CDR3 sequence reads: CAIGGTTYEQYF. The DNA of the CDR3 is TGTGCCATCGGCGGAACAACCTACGAGCAGTACTTC.

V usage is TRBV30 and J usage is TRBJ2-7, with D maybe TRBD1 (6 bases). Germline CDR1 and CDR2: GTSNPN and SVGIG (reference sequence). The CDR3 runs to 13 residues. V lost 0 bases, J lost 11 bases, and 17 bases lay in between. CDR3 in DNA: TGTGCCTGGAGTGTTCGACAGGTCGTCGGGGAGTACTTC. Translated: CAWSVRQVVGEYF.

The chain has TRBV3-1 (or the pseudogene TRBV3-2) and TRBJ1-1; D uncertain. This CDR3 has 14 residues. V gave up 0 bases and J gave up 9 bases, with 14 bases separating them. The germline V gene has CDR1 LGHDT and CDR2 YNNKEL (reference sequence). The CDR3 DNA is TGTGCCAGCAGCCAAGATAGTAGAGAGGTTAAAGCTTTCTTT. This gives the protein CASSQDSREVKAFF.

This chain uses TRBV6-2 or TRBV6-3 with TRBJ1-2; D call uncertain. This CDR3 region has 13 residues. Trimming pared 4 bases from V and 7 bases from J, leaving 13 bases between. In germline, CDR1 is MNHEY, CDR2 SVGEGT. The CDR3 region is CASSFETYSGYTF. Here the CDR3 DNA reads TGTGCCAGCAGTTTCGAGACATATTCTGGCTACACCTTC.